These 27 T cell receptor beta chains originate from one sample sequenced in a study of a mutant IDH1 vaccine in newly diagnosed glioma. Their specific antigens are unknown. Assay used: immunoSEQ multiplex PCR; TCRdb lists only in-frame clones, some missing. The sample consists of fewer than 55,000 clones, 65% of them appearing once. Time point of the sample: week 47, end of study. A 20-mer mutant IDH1 peptide at 300 ug was injected subcutaneously with topical imiquimod. The sample was peripheral blood mononuclear cells (PBMCs), taken from a glioma patient whose treatment included an IDH1 peptide vaccine. These receptors came from a middle-aged man with glioma. Some clones in this sample may be carry-over from other donors' samples.

V usage is TRBV9 and J usage is TRBJ2-1; 9 bases line up with TRBD2. The V gene end was trimmed by 2 bases and the J gene end by 5 bases; junction bases not matched to a gene: 5. CDR1 and CDR2 from the germline V gene are SGDLS and YYNGEE. This CDR3 comprises 15 residues. This CDR3 reads CASSVAAGGNNEQFF. Here the CDR3 DNA reads TGTGCCAGCAGCGTTGCGGCGGGGGGGAACAATGAGCAGTTCTTC.

The chain combines TRBV7-7 with TRBJ2-7, with D possibly being TRBD1 (6 bases). Germline CDR1 SSHAT, CDR2 FNYEAQ (reference sequence). The length of the CDR3 is 13 residues. The V gene lost 0 bases and the J gene lost 7 bases, with 10 bases spanning the gap. The CDR3: CASSLASGEEQYF. For the CDR3, the DNA is TGTGCCAGCAGCTTAGCGTCAGGGGAAGAGCAGTACTTC.

V is TRBV5-1 and J is TRBJ2-6; 7 positions agree with TRBD1. Trimming at V came to 2 bases and at J to 0 bases, leaving 2 bases not matched to a gene. Per the germline V gene, CDR1 is SGHRS and CDR2 is YFSETQ. CDR3 size: 16 residues. CDR3 nucleotides: TGCGCCAGCAGCTTCGGACAGGTCTCTGGGGCCAACGTCCTGACTTTC. As protein: CASSFGQVSGANVLTF.

This chain links TRBV6-1 with TRBJ1-1, with D perhaps TRBD1 (5 bases). CDR3 length: 14 amino acids. The germline V gene has CDR1 MNHNS and CDR2 SASEGT. Trimming removed 6 bases at V and 0 bases at J, with 11 bases between. The CDR3 spells CASRRQLMNTEAFF. In DNA, the CDR3 is TGTGCCAGCAGAAGACAGCTCATGAACACTGAAGCTTTCTTT.

The chain recombines TRBV7-6 with TRBJ1-5; 8 positions match TRBD1. The CDR3 spans 12 residues. Trimming removed 10 bases from V and 5 bases from J; junction bases left unmatched: 4. From germline, CDR1 is SGHVS and CDR2 FNYEAQ. Here the CDR3 reads CATGQGDQPQHF. The CDR3 DNA sequence: TGTGCCACCGGACAGGGCGATCAGCCCCAGCATTTT. The variable domain in full, with the rest retrieved from reference TRBV7-6 and TRBJ1-5, is GAGVSQSPRYKVTKRGQDVALRCDPISGHVSLYWYRQALGQGPEFLTYFNYEAQQDKSGLPNDRFSAERPEGSISTLTIQRTEQRDSAMYRCATGQGDQPQHFGDGTRLSIL.

The chain carries TRBV7-2 and TRBJ2-7; 9 bases line up with TRBD2. V shed 0 bases, J shed 3 bases, and the junction held 3 bases outside the gene matches. The germline gives CDR1 SGHTA, CDR2 FQGNSA. The CDR3 sequence is 15 residues long. The CDR3 reads CASSLALAGIYEQYF. In DNA form, the CDR3 reads TGTGCCAGCAGCTTAGCTCTAGCGGGGATCTACGAGCAGTACTTC.

The rearrangement joins TRBV7-6 to TRBJ2-2; 9 bases are a match to TRBD2. CDR3 length: 18 amino acids. CDR1 is SGHVS, CDR2 FNYEAQ, per germline. V lost 2 bases, J lost 4 bases, and 11 bases stayed unmatched. CDR3 in DNA: TGTGCCAGCAGCTTATTGGTCCTCGCGGGGGGGCCCACCGGGGAGCTGTTTTTT. Its protein product is CASSLLVLAGGPTGELFF.

The V call is TRBV30, the J call TRBJ1-2; D remains unclear. This CDR3 contains 10 residues. CDR1 and CDR2 from the germline V gene are GTSNPN and SVGIG (reference sequence). V lost 6 bases and J 6 bases, leaving 8 bases between the germline ends. CDR3 nucleotide sequence: TGTGCCTGCCAAACCGATGGCTACACCTTC. Residues: CACQTDGYTF.

V and J are TRBV19 and TRBJ2-1, with TRBD1 matching over 7 bases. J gave up 2 bases and V 2 bases, and 3 bases lay outside the gene matches. The CDR3 extends over 15 amino acids. CDR1 is LNHDA and CDR2 is SQIVND in the germline V gene (reference sequence). CDR3 sequence (DNA): TGTGCCAGTAGTATATCGGGACAGCCCTACAATGAGCAGTTCTTC. Translated: CASSISGQPYNEQFF.

The chain carries TRBV10-3 and TRBJ2-5, with D perhaps matching TRBD2 (7 bases). Between the trimmed V and J ends, which lost 4 bases and 5 bases, there was a span of 11 bases. This CDR3 region has 13 residues. Germline lookup yields CDR1 ENHRY and CDR2 SYGVKD. The CDR3 DNA is TGTGCCATCAGTGGAGGGGGGGAGGAGACCCAGTACTTC. It is translated as CAISGGGEETQYF.

This clone appeared a few times. This rearrangement joins TRBV9 to TRBJ2-1, with 13 bases identical to TRBD2. This CDR3 contains 16 residues. The V gene's germline CDR1 is SGDLS and CDR2 YYNGEE. J lost 0 bases, V lost 4 bases, and 1 base had no gene match. The CDR3 loop reads CASSRTSGSSYNEQFF. The CDR3 DNA reads as TGTGCCAGCAGCCGGACTAGCGGGAGCTCCTACAATGAGCAGTTCTTC. Combining the CDR3 with reference TRBV9 and TRBJ2-1 gives the whole variable domain DSGVTQTPKHLITATGQRVTLRCSPRSGDLSVYWYQQSLDQGLQFLIQYYNGEERAKGNILERFSAQQFPDLHSELNLSSLELGDSALYFCASSRTSGSSYNEQFFGPGTRLTVL.

The chain combines TRBV18 with TRBJ2-7, with 8 bases aligning to TRBD1. CDR3 length: 15 amino acids. Germline assignment: CDR1 KGHSH and CDR2 LQKENI. Unmatched junction bases numbered 7, after V lost 6 bases and J lost 0 bases. CDR3 in amino acids: CASSRGTGDSYEQYF. The CDR3 nucleotides read TGTGCCAGCTCCCGAGGGACAGGTGACTCCTACGAGCAGTACTTC. The full variable domain, rest sourced from reference TRBV18 and TRBJ2-7, is NAGVMQNPRHLVRRRGQEARLRCSPMKGHSHVYWYRQLPEEGLKFMVYLQKENIIDESGMPKERFSAEFPKEGPSILRIQQVVRGDSAAYFCASSRGTGDSYEQYFGPGTRLTVT.

This clone was observed a few times. V is TRBV9 and J is TRBJ2-7; D is perhaps TRBD1 or TRBD2 (5 bases each). CDR1 is SGDLS, CDR2 YYNGEE, per germline. V was clipped by 7 bases and J by 1 base, with 12 bases between them. The CDR3 contains 13 residues. DNA of the CDR3: TGTGCCAGCTCGAGGGGCGGGTCCTACGAGCAGTACTTC. Its protein is CASSRGGSYEQYF. Combining the CDR3 with reference TRBV9 and TRBJ2-7 gives the whole variable domain DSGVTQTPKHLITATGQRVTLRCSPRSGDLSVYWYQQSLDQGLQFLIQYYNGEERAKGNILERFSAQQFPDLHSELNLSSLELGDSALYFCASSRGGSYEQYFGPGTRLTVT.

The chain carries TRBV18 and TRBJ2-5; TRBD1 matches 10 bases. V gave up 4 bases and J gave up 6 bases; unmatched junction bases: 5. Germline loops: CDR1 KGHSH, CDR2 LQKENI. The CDR3 is 14 amino acids. The CDR3 sequence is CASSLGTGEKTQYF. The CDR3 DNA reads as TGTGCCAGCTCACTGGGGACAGGGGAAAAGACCCAGTACTTC.

The V gene is TRBV27, the J gene TRBJ1-1, with D perhaps TRBD1 (5 bases). The length of the CDR3 is 14 residues. Germline assignment: CDR1 MNHEY and CDR2 SMNVEV (reference sequence). The V and J ends lost 3 bases and 2 bases respectively, with 10 bases between them. The CDR3 spells CASSFQGRNTEAFF. The DNA of the CDR3 is TGTGCCAGCAGTTTTCAGGGCCGAAACACTGAAGCTTTCTTT.

The chain has TRBV6-5 and TRBJ1-2; 8 bases agree with TRBD1. V trimming: 2 bases; J trimming: 8 bases; junction bases outside the gene matches: 10. Germline values: CDR1 MNHEY, CDR2 SVGAGI. The CDR3 extends over 15 amino acids. DNA of the CDR3: TGTGCCAGCAGTTACGGGACAGGACCTCGGGGGGGCTACACCTTC. Protein product: CASSYGTGPRGGYTF.

In DNA, the CDR3 is TGTGCCTGGAGTTATCTTCTGATGCGCTCCATTAACACCGGGGAGCTGTTTTTT. This encodes CAWSYLLMRSINTGELFF. The V and J genes are TRBV30 and TRBJ2-2, with no clear D. CDR3 size: 18 residues. V dropped 2 bases and J dropped 2 bases, with 21 bases sitting between them. The V gene's germline CDR1 is GTSNPN and CDR2 SVGIG (reference sequence).

This CDR3 reads CAWTPQGDRKRSPLHF. CDR3 coding DNA: TGTGCCTGGACACCACAGGGTGATAGGAAAAGGTCACCCCTCCACTTT. The chain recombines TRBV30 with TRBJ1-6, with D possibly matching TRBD1 (6 bases). V was clipped by 4 bases and J by 10 bases, with 23 bases between them. Germline V gene sequence: CDR1 GTSNPN, CDR2 SVGIG (reference sequence). This CDR3 is 16 amino acids long.

The rearrangement joins TRBV29-1 to TRBJ2-7, with 7 nucleotides matching TRBD1. The CDR3 is made up of 13 amino acids. Germline V gene data show CDR1 as SQVTM and CDR2 as ANQGSEA. V gave up 5 bases and J gave up 4 bases; unmatched junction bases: 8. CDR3 DNA: TGCAGCGTTCAGGAAGGGGGCCTATACGAGCAGTACTTC. This codes for CSVQEGGLYEQYF.

The chain uses TRBV2 and TRBJ2-1, with 7 bases lining up with TRBD1. The CDR3 runs to 14 residues. V lost 4 bases and J lost 4; bases outside the gene matches: 4. Germline values: CDR1 SNHLY, CDR2 FYNNEI. For the CDR3, the DNA is TGTGCCAGCAGTGGTGACAGGGAATACAATGAGCAGTTCTTC. Translation: CASSGDREYNEQFF.

The chain employs TRBV29-1 and TRBJ1-3; D gene unclear. This CDR3 spans 13 amino acids. V was clipped by 2 bases and J by 1 base, with 6 bases between them. The germline V gene has CDR1 SQVTM and CDR2 ANQGSEA. CDR3 loop: CSVERGSGNTIYF. The CDR3 DNA follows: TGCAGCGTTGAACGCGGTTCTGGAAACACCATATATTTT.

The chain employs TRBV19 and TRBJ2-1, with TRBD2 identical over 7 bases. The CDR3 consists of 15 residues. From germline, CDR1 is LNHDA and CDR2 SQIVND (reference sequence). V dropped 1 base and J dropped 0; count of bases not matched to a gene: 0. The CDR3 loop is CASSIVAGSYNEQFF. Written as DNA, the CDR3 is TGTGCCAGTAGTATAGTAGCGGGCTCCTACAATGAGCAGTTCTTC.

This clone has more than one count but fewer than ten. The V call is TRBV5-1, the J call TRBJ1-3; possible D gene TRBD1, 6 bases. Germline V gives CDR1 SGHRS, CDR2 YFSETQ. CDR3 length: 16 amino acids. V was trimmed by 4 bases and J by 0 bases, leaving 14 bases between them. In DNA, the CDR3 is TGCGCCAGCAGCCGGCAGGACAGCCGCTCTGGAAACACCATATATTTT. Its protein product is CASSRQDSRSGNTIYF.

The chain has TRBV10-1 and TRBJ2-3, with D hard to call. Trimming pared 3 bases from V and 0 bases from J, leaving 7 bases between. The germline gives CDR1 WNHNN, CDR2 SYGVQD (reference sequence). The length of the CDR3 is 14 residues. The CDR3 is CASSEGTSTDTQYF. As DNA, the CDR3 is TGCGCCAGCAGTGAAGGCACTAGCACAGATACGCAGTATTTT.

The V and J genes are TRBV2 and TRBJ1-6; D not resolved. CDR3 length: 13 residues. V lost 3 bases and J 7 bases, leaving 7 bases between the germline ends. CDR1 and CDR2 from the germline V gene are SNHLY and FYNNEI. This CDR3 is CASSDVENSPLHF. The DNA for the CDR3 is TGTGCCAGCAGTGACGTCGAGAATTCACCCCTCCACTTT.

The chain is built from TRBV7-9 and TRBJ2-3; D is uncertain. Germline-derived CDR1 and CDR2 are SEHNR and FQNEAQ (reference sequence). Trimming stripped 1 base from V and 10 bases from J, with 12 bases between. This CDR3 has 13 amino acids. The CDR3 nucleotides read TGTGCCAGCAGCTTAGGACTCCCTAACGCGCAGTATTTT. Protein sequence: CASSLGLPNAQYF.

This chain links TRBV10-3 with TRBJ1-1, with unresolved D. This CDR3 has 13 amino acids. The ends were cut back, 7 bases at V and 0 bases at J, with 9 bases in the middle. The germline V gene has CDR1 ENHRY and CDR2 SYGVKD. CDR3 protein: CAINTVMNTEAFF. CDR3 coding DNA: TGTGCCATCAACACGGTAATGAACACTGAAGCTTTCTTT.